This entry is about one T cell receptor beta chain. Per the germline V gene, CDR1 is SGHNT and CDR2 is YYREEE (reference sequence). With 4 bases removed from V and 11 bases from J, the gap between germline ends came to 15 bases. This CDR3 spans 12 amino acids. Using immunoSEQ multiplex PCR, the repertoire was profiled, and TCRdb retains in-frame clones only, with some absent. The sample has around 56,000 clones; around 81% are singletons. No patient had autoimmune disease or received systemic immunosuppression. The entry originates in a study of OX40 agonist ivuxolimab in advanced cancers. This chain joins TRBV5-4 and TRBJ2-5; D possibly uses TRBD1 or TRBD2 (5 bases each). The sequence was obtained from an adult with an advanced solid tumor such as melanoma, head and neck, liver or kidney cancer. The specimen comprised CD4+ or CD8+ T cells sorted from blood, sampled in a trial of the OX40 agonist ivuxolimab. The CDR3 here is CASSPVVGEQYF. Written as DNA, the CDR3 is TGTGCCAGCAGCCCAGTCGTGGGGGAGCAGTACTTC. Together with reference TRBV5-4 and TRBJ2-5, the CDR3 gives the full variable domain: ETGVTQSPTHLIKTRGQQVTLRCSSQSGHNTVSWYQQALGQGPQFIFQYYREEENGRGNFPPRFSGLQFPNYSSELNVNALELDDSALYLCASSPVVGEQYFGPGTRLLVL.